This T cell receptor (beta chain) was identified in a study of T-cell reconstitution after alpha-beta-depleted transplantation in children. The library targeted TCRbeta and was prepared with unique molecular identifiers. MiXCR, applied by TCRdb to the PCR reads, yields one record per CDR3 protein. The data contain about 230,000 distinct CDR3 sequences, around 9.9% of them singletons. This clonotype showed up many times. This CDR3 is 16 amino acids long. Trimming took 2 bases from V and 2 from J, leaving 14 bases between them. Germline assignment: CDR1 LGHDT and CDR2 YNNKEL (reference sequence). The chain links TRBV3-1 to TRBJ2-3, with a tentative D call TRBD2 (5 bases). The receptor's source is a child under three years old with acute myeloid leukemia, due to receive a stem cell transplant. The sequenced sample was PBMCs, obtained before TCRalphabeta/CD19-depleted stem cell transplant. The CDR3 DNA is TGTGCCAGCAGCCAACGTTCCCGGGGTTACACAGATACGCAGTATTTT. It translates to CASSQRSRGYTDTQYF.